Each of the 24 T cell receptor beta chains below was sequenced from the same sample in a study of blood T cell repertoires in COVID-19. Clones were read by immunoSEQ multiplex PCR, and TCRdb kept only the in-frame ones, dropping some. The table lists some 260,000 clones, roughly three quarters of them singletons. The sequenced material came from peripheral blood. The receptors stem from a woman in her thirties or forties with active or convalescent COVID-19.

J is TRBJ2-7 and V is TRBV10-1, with D hard to call. Trimming took off 2 bases at V and 2 bases at J, with 4 bases between the two ends. The CDR3 is 12 residues long. Germline CDR1 and CDR2: WNHNN and SYGVQD (reference sequence). For the CDR3, the DNA is TGCGCCAGCAGTGAGGACACCTACGAGCAGTACTTC. It yields the protein CASSEDTYEQYF.

CDR3 DNA sequence: TGTGCCAGCAGCCAAGCACTAGCAAGCACAGATACGCAGTATTTT. Translation gives CASSQALASTDTQYF. The J gene is TRBJ2-3, the V gene TRBV3-1 (or the pseudogene TRBV3-2), with a weak D call TRBD2 (6 bases). The CDR3 covers 15 residues. The germline gives CDR1 LGHDT, CDR2 YNNKEL (reference sequence). V lost 1 base to trimming and J lost 0 bases, with 8 bases between them.

The genes are TRBV28 and TRBJ1-5; TRBD1 aligns across 7 bases. CDR1 and CDR2 from the germline V gene are MDHEN and SYDVKM. Trimming took 7 bases from V and 7 from J; bases not matched to a gene: 13. The CDR3 is 15 residues long. The CDR3 region is CASTQGGPMGQPQHF. In DNA, the CDR3 is TGTGCCAGCACTCAAGGGGGCCCCATGGGACAGCCCCAGCATTTT.

The chain links TRBV19 to TRBJ2-2; the match to TRBD2 covers 11 bases. This CDR3 has 18 residues. V lost 3 bases and J lost 5; bases outside the gene matches: 11. Germline V gives CDR1 LNHDA, CDR2 SQIVND (reference sequence). The CDR3: CASSIGVAGGPHTGELFF. CDR3 nucleotide sequence: TGTGCCAGTAGTATCGGCGTAGCGGGGGGGCCCCATACCGGGGAGCTGTTTTTT.

The chain carries TRBV12-3 or TRBV12-4 and TRBJ1-1; D may be TRBD1 (5 bases). The CDR3 totals 13 residues. V was pared by 4 bases and J by 7 bases, with 13 bases between. CDR3 amino acids: CASSSSWGGEAFF. The DNA for the CDR3 is TGTGCCAGCAGTTCCTCATGGGGCGGTGAAGCTTTCTTT.

This chain connects TRBV27 to TRBJ1-1, with TRBD1 as a possible D gene (5 bases). This CDR3 has 14 amino acids. V gave up 2 bases and J gave up 4 bases, with 11 bases separating them. Germline V gene sequence: CDR1 MNHEY, CDR2 SMNVEV (reference sequence). This CDR3 reads CASSLRRGGTEAFF. The CDR3 DNA follows: TGTGCCAGCAGTTTACGCCGGGGGGGCACTGAAGCTTTCTTT.

The chain is built from TRBV5-4 and TRBJ2-1, with no clear D. Looked up from germline, CDR1 is SGHNT and CDR2 is YYREEE (reference sequence). The CDR3 has 14 amino acids. The V end lost 0 bases, the J end lost 7 bases, and 11 bases lay between the germline ends. The CDR3 DNA is TGTGCCAGCAGCTTGGGGGCCCAACAGAATGAGCAGTTCTTC. It codes for CASSLGAQQNEQFF.

This chain connects TRBV5-6 to TRBJ1-2; D perhaps matches TRBD1 (5 bases). Per germline, CDR1 SGHDT and CDR2 YYEEEE. The CDR3 totals 15 residues. V lost 4 bases and J 4 bases, leaving 17 bases between the germline ends. The chain's CDR3 is CASSVLELGGYGYTF. CDR3 nucleotides: TGTGCCAGCAGCGTCCTTGAGCTGGGGGGCTATGGCTACACCTTC.

The chain combines TRBV7-2 with TRBJ2-3; 11 bases match TRBD2. Germline V CDR1 and CDR2: SGHTA, FQGNSA. The CDR3 is 17 residues long. J gave up 0 bases and V 5 bases, and 7 bases lay outside the gene matches. CDR3 coding DNA: TGTGCCAGCAGCGCCCAGACTAGCGGGGATAGCACAGATACGCAGTATTTT. It is translated as CASSAQTSGDSTDTQYF.

The chain employs TRBV28 and TRBJ1-2; a possible D gene is TRBD1 (6 bases). V was trimmed by 6 bases and J by 2 bases, leaving 13 bases between them. The V gene's germline CDR1 is MDHEN and CDR2 SYDVKM. This CDR3 is 14 amino acids long. The CDR3 bases are TGTGCCAGCAGGCAAAGACAGGAGAACTATGGCTACACCTTC. Protein: CASRQRQENYGYTF.

The chain is built from TRBV2 and TRBJ2-7; the D gene is possibly TRBD1 (6 bases). Germline CDR1 reads SNHLY; CDR2 reads FYNNEI. Trimming left V 6 bases short and J 2 bases short, with 17 bases between. The length of the CDR3 is 15 residues. The CDR3 DNA sequence: TGTGCCAGCAGGAGGGGGAACTCGCCCACCTACGAGCAGTACTTC. It specifies CASRRGNSPTYEQYF.

The genes are TRBV11-3 and TRBJ2-5; 9 nucleotides align to TRBD2. Germline-derived CDR1 and CDR2 are SGHNT and YENEEA. This CDR3 has 15 amino acids. V shed 5 bases, J shed 5 bases, and the junction held 9 bases outside the gene matches. The CDR3 DNA sequence: TGTGCCAGCAGCCGGAGGACTAGCGACGGGGAGACCCAGTACTTC. The encoded protein is CASSRRTSDGETQYF.

The gene calls are TRBV4-1 and TRBJ1-2, with D maybe TRBD1 (5 bases). CDR3 length equals 16 residues. The V gene's germline CDR1 is MGHRA and CDR2 YSYEKL. V dropped 4 bases and J dropped 2 bases, with 17 bases sitting between them. CDR3 in amino acids: CASSPQAGPINYGYTF. The CDR3 DNA reads as TGCGCCAGCAGCCCACAGGCGGGACCGATAAACTATGGCTACACCTTC.

The chain uses TRBV3-1 (or the pseudogene TRBV3-2) and TRBJ1-2; D gene uncertain. The CDR3 runs to 14 residues. V lost 3 bases to trimming and J lost 2 bases, with 10 bases between them. Germline V CDR1 and CDR2: LGHDT, YNNKEL (reference sequence). CDR3 loop: CASSHARRNYGYTF. Here the CDR3 DNA reads TGTGCCAGCAGCCACGCCAGGAGGAACTATGGCTACACCTTC.

The sample holds a few counts of this clone. This rearrangement joins TRBV11-2 to TRBJ1-1; no reliable D call. Between the trimmed V and J ends, which lost 1 base and 3 bases, there was a span of 9 bases. The germline V gene has CDR1 SGHAT and CDR2 FQNNGV. The CDR3 sequence is 14 residues long. The CDR3 coding sequence is TGTGCCAGCAGCTTAGTTATGTCGGACACTGAAGCTTTCTTT. Translated, it gives CASSLVMSDTEAFF.

The gene calls are TRBV15 and TRBJ1-1; weak D call: TRBD1 (5 bases). The CDR3 runs 16 residues. V lost 1 base and J 4 bases, leaving 16 bases between the germline ends. Germline values: CDR1 LNHNV, CDR2 YYDKDF (reference sequence). The DNA for the CDR3 is TGTGCCACCAGCAGAGGGACCGGCCTCCAGGGCACTGAAGCTTTCTTT. It translates to CATSRGTGLQGTEAFF.

In regard to this clone: One end of the junction fails to match germline, which may point to a read error. The chain links TRBV2 to TRBJ2-5; 7 bases line up with TRBD1. The CDR3 extends over 13 amino acids. The germline V gene encodes CDR1 SNHLY and CDR2 FYNNEI. The DNA of the CDR3 is TGTGCCAGCTGTGAGGGGGCCAAAGAGACCCAGTACTTC. Its translation: CASCEGAKETQYF.

The chain couples TRBV7-9 to TRBJ1-6; D is perhaps TRBD1 (5 bases). Between the trimmed V and J ends, which lost 1 base and 10 bases, there was a span of 8 bases. There are 13 residues in the CDR3. Germline V gives CDR1 SEHNR, CDR2 FQNEAQ (reference sequence). This CDR3 is CASSLEGNSPLHF. CDR3 bases: TGTGCCAGCAGCTTAGAGGGGAACTCACCCCTCCACTTT. The full variable domain, completed using reference TRBV7-9 and TRBJ1-6, is DTGVSQNPRHKITKRGQNVTFRCDPISEHNRLYWYRQTLGQGPEFLTYFQNEAQLEKSRLLSDRFSAERPKGSFSTLEIQRTEQGDSAMYLCASSLEGNSPLHFGNGTRLTVT.

CDR3 coding DNA: TGTGCCAGCAGTCCCGGGGGGAGCACTGAAGCTTTCTTT. Translation: CASSPGGSTEAFF. This chain uses TRBV27 with TRBJ1-1; TRBD1 is a possible D gene (5 bases). Per the germline V gene, CDR1 is MNHEY and CDR2 is SMNVEV (reference sequence). V shed 5 bases and J shed 4 bases, with 11 bases lying between them. The CDR3 is 13 residues long.

The rearrangement joins TRBV28 to TRBJ1-6, with D perhaps TRBD1 (6 bases). The CDR3 covers 18 residues. V was cut by 5 bases and J by 7 bases, with 24 bases left in between. CDR1 and CDR2 from the germline V gene are MDHEN and SYDVKM. The CDR3 is CASSLPGHPQGTNSPLHF. In DNA form, the CDR3 reads TGTGCCAGCAGTCTCCCGGGACACCCCCAGGGAACGAATTCACCCCTCCACTTT.

The chain carries TRBV3-1 (or the pseudogene TRBV3-2) and TRBJ2-1; 8 nucleotides match TRBD2. This CDR3 spans 16 amino acids. V shed 4 bases, J shed 5 bases, and the junction held 10 bases outside the gene matches. CDR1 is LGHDT and CDR2 is YNNKEL in the germline V gene (reference sequence). The CDR3 region has the DNA TGTGCCAGCAGCCCTTCCGGGACTAGGAACCACAATGAGCAGTTCTTC. It codes for CASSPSGTRNHNEQFF.

The V and J genes are TRBV2 and TRBJ1-1; weak D call: TRBD1 (5 bases). The CDR3 covers 14 residues. The germline V and J ends were trimmed by 6 bases and 5 bases, with 16 bases remaining between them. Germline V CDR1 and CDR2: SNHLY, FYNNEI. The CDR3 coding sequence is TGTGCCAGCAGCCCGAACGGGGGTTGGACTGAAGCTTTCTTT. It specifies CASSPNGGWTEAFF. The full variable domain, its missing parts supplied by reference TRBV2 and TRBJ1-1, is EPEVTQTPSHQVTQMGQEVILRCVPISNHLYFYWYRQILGQKVEFLVSFYNNEISEKSEIFDDQFSVERPDGSNFTLKIRSTKLEDSAMYFCASSPNGGWTEAFFGQGTRLTVV.

This clone was found a few times. V gene TRBV21-1 combines with J gene TRBJ1-6; the table gives TRBD1 as D, unverified against the DNA. TRBV21-1 corresponds to a pseudogene. The CDR3 spans 16 residues. CDR3 protein: CASSTPGQGLNSPLHF. CDR3 DNA sequence: TGTGCCAGCAGCACCCCCGGACAGGGGCTAAATTCACCCCTCCACTTT.

This chain links TRBV10-3 with TRBJ1-1; TRBD1 might be the D (5 bases). This CDR3 region has 14 residues. The V and J ends lost 6 bases and 1 base respectively, with 12 bases between them. From germline, CDR1 is ENHRY and CDR2 SYGVKD. The CDR3 sequence: CAIRAGTENTEAFF. DNA for the CDR3: TGTGCCATCAGGGCCGGGACTGAGAACACTGAAGCTTTCTTT.